These T cell receptor beta chains were read from a single sample in a study of shared T cell receptors in the human thymus. This table comes from immunoSEQ multiplex PCR, and its TCRdb copy is limited to in-frame clones, with some not included. The sample contains hundreds of thousands of clones, roughly 86% of which appear only once. These data were also filed under a second study, of human thymus T cells.

Sequences were obtained from thymocytes. All receptors come from a boy younger than two with a congenital heart defect. The CDR3 runs from the conserved cysteine through the conserved F or W. Each record gives: clone size, D gene, J gene, V gene, CDR3 protein, CDR3 DNA. A D gene is named only where the DNA matches it firmly. The listing skips clone size in some rows; elsewhere it reads once, few, many or a size class.

size: once
D: TRBD1
J: TRBJ2-2
V: TRBV7-2
CDR3: CASSQRQGRYTGELFF
DNA: TGTGCCAGCAGTCAAAGACAGGGGAGGTACACCGGGGAGCTGTTTTTT

size: NA
D: TRBD2
J: TRBJ2-2
V: TRBV5-6
CDR3: CAVMLAGAGTGELFF
DNA: TGTGCCGTCATGCTGGCGGGAGCGGGCACCGGGGAGCTGTTTTTT

size: NA
D: TRBD1
J: TRBJ1-2
V: TRBV5-1
CDR3: CASSLRDQGQSLNYGYTF
DNA: TGCGCCAGCAGCCTACGAGACCAGGGACAGTCACTTAACTATGGCTACACCTTC

size: NA
D: TRBD1
J: TRBJ2-7
V: TRBV27
CDR3: CASSRDRGLDEQYF
DNA: TGTGCCAGCAGCCGGGACAGGGGGCTCGACGAGCAGTACTTC

size: NA
D: NA
J: TRBJ1-3
V: TRBV28
CDR3: CASSPEGGWPGNTIYF
DNA: TGTGCCAGCAGTCCCGAGGGAGGCTGGCCTGGAAACACCATATATTTT

size: NA
D: NA
J: TRBJ1-4
V: TRBV6-5
CDR3: CASSYSLREKLFF
DNA: TGTGCCAGCAGTTACTCCCTGCGTGAAAAACTGTTTTTT

size: NA
D: NA
J: TRBJ2-7
V: TRBV7-2
CDR3: CASSWGSGNEQYF
DNA: TGTGCCAGCAGCTGGGGTTCGGGGAACGAGCAGTACTTC

size: once
D: TRBD2
J: TRBJ2-3
V: TRBV27
CDR3: CASSSGLAGGRSDTQYF
DNA: TGTGCCAGCAGTTCGGGACTAGCGGGCGGGAGGTCGGATACGCAGTATTTT

size: NA
D: NA
J: TRBJ2-5
V: TRBV2
CDR3: CASNGVLASQETQYF
DNA: TGTGCCAGCAATGGCGTATTAGCTTCGCAAGAGACCCAGTACTTC

size: NA
D: TRBD1
J: TRBJ1-1
V: TRBV15
CDR3: CATSRVGASRTGDTNTEAFF
DNA: TGTGCCACCAGCAGAGTGGGGGCCTCCCGGACAGGGGACACGAACACTGAAGCTTTCTTT

size: NA
D: NA
J: TRBJ1-5
V: TRBV4-1
CDR3: CASSQESPPFRNQPQHF
DNA: TGCGCCAGCAGCCAAGAGAGTCCCCCTTTCCGCAATCAGCCCCAGCATTTT

size: NA
D: NA
J: TRBJ2-4
V: TRBV18
CDR3: CASSPGTRKNIQYF
DNA: TGTGCCAGCTCACCCGGGACACGGAAAAACATTCAGTACTTC

size: NA
D: TRBD1
J: TRBJ1-1
V: TRBV5-4
CDR3: CASSCPDRERHTEAFF
DNA: TGTGCCAGCAGCTGCCCCGACAGGGAGAGGCACACTGAAGCTTTCTTT

size: NA
D: NA
J: TRBJ1-2
V: TRBV10-3
CDR3: CAISEAGSAGSSYGYTF
DNA: TGTGCCATCAGTGAGGCTGGATCGGCAGGGTCTTCCTATGGCTACACCTTC

size: NA
D: TRBD2
J: TRBJ2-1
V: TRBV10-3
CDR3: CAISESFPNGSGRARNEQFF
DNA: TGTGCCATCAGTGAGTCGTTTCCGAACGGTAGCGGGAGGGCCCGCAATGAGCAGTTCTTC

size: NA
D: TRBD1
J: TRBJ1-2
V: TRBV27
CDR3: CASSLAPWTGESYGYTF
DNA: TGTGCCAGCAGTCTTGCGCCCTGGACAGGGGAGTCGTATGGCTACACCTTC

size: NA
D: NA
J: TRBJ1-6
V: TRBV28
CDR3: CASRKYREGSLSPLHF
DNA: TGTGCCAGCAGAAAATACAGGGAAGGGAGTTTGTCACCCCTCCACTTT

size: NA
D: NA
J: TRBJ2-7
V: TRBV27
CDR3: CASSSLFTNSGGYEQYF
DNA: TGTGCCAGCAGTTCCTTATTCACCAACAGCGGAGGCTACGAGCAGTACTTC

size: NA
D: TRBD1
J: TRBJ1-2
V: TRBV27
CDR3: CASSLVGTGPSINYGYTF
DNA: TGTGCCAGCAGTTTGGTAGGGACAGGGCCCTCTATAAACTATGGCTACACCTTC

size: NA
D: NA
J: TRBJ1-4
V: TRBV29-1
CDR3: CSVCPDCTGSESEKLFF
DNA: TGCAGCGTATGCCCAGACTGTACAGGGTCGGAAAGTGAAAAACTGTTTTTT

size: NA
D: TRBD1
J: TRBJ1-6
V: TRBV7-2
CDR3: CASTSLRTGWNSPLHF
DNA: TGTGCCAGCACCTCCTTGAGGACAGGATGGAATTCACCCCTCCACTTT

size: NA
D: NA
J: TRBJ2-7
V: TRBV29-1
CDR3: CSVTVAYEQYF
DNA: TGCAGCGTTACTGTCGCCTACGAGCAGTACTTC

size: NA
D: NA
J: TRBJ1-5
V: TRBV28
CDR3: CASSDNNQPQHF
DNA: TGTGCCAGCAGTGACAACAATCAGCCCCAGCATTTT

size: few
D: NA
J: TRBJ1-3
V: TRBV4-3
CDR3: CASSQVVISGNTIYF
DNA: TGCGCCAGCAGCCAAGTAGTGATCTCTGGAAACACCATATATTTT

size: NA
D: TRBD1
J: TRBJ2-3
V: TRBV19
CDR3: CASSADRATDTQYF
DNA: TGTGCCAGTAGCGCGGACAGGGCCACAGATACGCAGTATTTT

size: NA
D: TRBD1
J: TRBJ1-1
V: TRBV29-1
CDR3: CSVEDRDRGRWVTEAFF
DNA: TGCAGCGTTGAAGATCGAGACAGGGGGCGCTGGGTCACTGAAGCTTTCTTT

size: NA
D: NA
J: TRBJ2-1
V: TRBV30
CDR3: CAWSAWGPYNEQFF
DNA: TGTGCCTGGAGTGCCTGGGGCCCCTACAATGAGCAGTTCTTC

size: NA
D: TRBD1
J: TRBJ1-4
V: TRBV5-4
CDR3: CASSLGGTGKSEKLFF
DNA: TGTGCCAGCAGCTTGGGGGGGACAGGGAAAAGTGAAAAACTGTTTTTT

size: NA
D: TRBD2
J: TRBJ2-7
V: TRBV4-1
CDR3: CASSPLRGDSYEQYF
DNA: TGCGCCAGCAGCCCCCTCCGGGGGGACTCCTACGAGCAGTACTTC

size: few
D: TRBD2
J: TRBJ2-1
V: TRBV5-6
CDR3: CASSLKISSGRAKGQFF
DNA: TGTGCCAGCAGCTTGAAAATCTCGAGCGGGAGGGCGAAGGGGCAGTTCTTC

size: NA
D: NA
J: TRBJ2-3
V: TRBV4-3
CDR3: CASSQVQGREGGPKDTQYF
DNA: TGCGCCAGCAGCCAAGTACAGGGAAGGGAGGGGGGGCCTAAAGATACGCAGTATTTT

size: NA
D: NA
J: TRBJ1-6
V: TRBV2
CDR3: CASHPFQDRCSYNSPLHF
DNA: TGTGCCAGCCACCCTTTTCAGGACAGATGCTCCTATAATTCACCCCTCCACTTT

size: few
D: TRBD1
J: TRBJ1-3
V: TRBV7-9
CDR3: CASSLIRGLGNTIYF
DNA: TGTGCCAGCAGCTTAATCAGGGGGCTCGGAAACACCATATATTTT

size: NA
D: NA
J: TRBJ1-5
V: TRBV4-3
CDR3: CASSQVGGSGQPQHF
DNA: TGCGCCAGCAGCCAAGTGGGGGGTTCGGGTCAGCCCCAGCATTTT

size: NA
D: NA
J: TRBJ1-1
V: TRBV6-1
CDR3: CASRTGCTEAFF
DNA: TGTGCCAGCAGGACAGGTTGCACTGAAGCTTTCTTT

size: NA
D: TRBD1
J: TRBJ1-6
V: TRBV18
CDR3: CASSQGALNSPLHF
DNA: TGTGCCAGCTCACAGGGGGCACTTAATTCCCCCCTCCACTTT

size: NA
D: NA
J: TRBJ2-5
V: TRBV4-3
CDR3: CASGIKDTVSPETQYF
DNA: TGCGCCAGCGGGATCAAGGACACAGTTTCTCCAGAGACCCAGTACTTC

size: NA
D: NA
J: TRBJ2-7
V: TRBV5-1
CDR3: CASSHHRVEENYEQYF
DNA: TGCGCCAGCAGCCATCACAGGGTTGAGGAAAACTACGAGCAGTACTTC

size: NA
D: NA
J: TRBJ2-7
V: TRBV9
CDR3: CASSPYGTRFAYEQYF
DNA: TGTGCCAGCAGCCCTTACGGGACAAGATTCGCCTACGAGCAGTACTTC

size: NA
D: NA
J: TRBJ2-1
V: TRBV7-3
CDR3: CASSPQQGGKEFF
DNA: TGTGCCAGCAGCCCCCAGCAGGGAGGAAAGGAGTTCTTC

size: few
D: TRBD1
J: TRBJ1-2
V: TRBV4-3
CDR3: CASSQDYRTGYNYGYTF
DNA: TGCGCCAGCAGCCAAGATTACCGGACAGGCTATAACTATGGCTACACCTTC

size: NA
D: NA
J: TRBJ1-1
V: TRBV14
CDR3: CASPGGGNTEAFF
DNA: TGTGCCAGCCCGGGGGGAGGTAACACTGAAGCTTTCTTT

size: NA
D: TRBD1
J: TRBJ2-1
V: TRBV27
CDR3: CASSPQGYNEQFF
DNA: TGTGCCAGCAGTCCACAGGGGTACAATGAGCAGTTCTTC

size: once
D: TRBD2
J: TRBJ2-1
V: TRBV7-2
CDR3: CASSSRGKRGGPYNEQFF
DNA: TGTGCCAGCAGCTCCCGGGGGAAGCGGGGGGGACCTTACAATGAGCAGTTCTTC

size: NA
D: NA
J: TRBJ2-2
V: TRBV6-4
CDR3: CASSDGQGSGELFF
DNA: TGTGCCAGCAGTGACGGGCAGGGGTCCGGGGAGCTGTTTTTT

size: NA
D: NA
J: TRBJ2-3
V: TRBV1
CDR3: CTSSQDVAAGGHLYF
DNA: TGCACCAGCAGCCAAGATGTCGCAGCGGGAGGGCATTTGTATTTT

size: NA
D: NA
J: TRBJ1-6
V: TRBV27
CDR3: CASGIDTSVASSYNSPLHF
DNA: TGTGCCAGCGGAATAGACACATCGGTTGCGAGCTCCTATAATTCACCCCTCCACTTT

size: NA
D: NA
J: TRBJ2-3
V: TRBV6-5
CDR3: CASSYSASTDTQYF
DNA: TGTGCCAGCAGTTACTCGGCCAGCACAGATACGCAGTATTTT